This T cell receptor (beta chain) was identified in a study of immune evolution from preneoplasia to lung adenocarcinoma. Study-wide results and caveats: T cell clonality was higher in KRAS-mutant than EGFR-mutant or wild-type nodules. Later-stage lesions appeared to have more T cells, more diversity, less clonality.

This clone was seen a handful of times. Its antigen is not identified. Assay used: immunoSEQ multiplex PCR; TCRdb lists only in-frame clones, some missing. The sample includes about 40,000 clones, roughly 68% of them seen just once. This CDR3 comprises 15 residues. The junction had 4 bases not matched to a gene; V was cut back by 4 bases and J by 0 bases. Germline V gene sequence: CDR1 SGHKS, CDR2 YYEKEE (reference sequence). Between the mid-2010s and the late 2010s, patients underwent resection in Japan or China. Histologic diagnosis was independently verified by two lung pathologists. The chain recombines TRBV5-5 with TRBJ1-3; TRBD1 matches at 7 bases. The clonotype originates from a person between 55 and 69 years old with lung adenocarcinoma. Sequencing was done on a sample of FFPE invasive lung adenocarcinoma tissue. The CDR3 loop is CASSQQGFSGNTIYF. In nucleotides, the CDR3 is TGTGCCAGCAGCCAACAGGGGTTCTCTGGAAACACCATATATTTT.